This T cell receptor (beta chain) derives from a study of T cells in Graves' hyperthyroidism and ophthalmopathy. Amplification of TCR beta CDR3 regions used RNA as the template. A first-round RT-PCR of the TCR CDR3 used the HTBI primer set. TCRdb re-analysed the multiplex PCR reads in MiXCR, keeping a single row per CDR3 protein. The data contain around 500,000 distinct CDR3 sequences, roughly an eighth of them singletons. This clonotype was seen repeatedly, ten times or more. Material for sequencing was blood. The TCR comes from a woman aged 18-35 years with Graves' hyperthyroidism.

Here the CDR3 DNA reads TGCAGTGCTAGATCCAGATTCGGGGGGGAGAACACTGAAGCTTTCTTT. Translating gives CSARSRFGGENTEAFF. V is TRBV20-1 and J is TRBJ1-1; the D gene is possibly TRBD1 (5 bases). CDR3 length equals 16 residues. Germline V gene data show CDR1 as DFQATT and CDR2 as SNEGSKA (reference sequence). Trimming shortened V by 2 bases and J by 1 base, and 17 bases separated the two germline ends.